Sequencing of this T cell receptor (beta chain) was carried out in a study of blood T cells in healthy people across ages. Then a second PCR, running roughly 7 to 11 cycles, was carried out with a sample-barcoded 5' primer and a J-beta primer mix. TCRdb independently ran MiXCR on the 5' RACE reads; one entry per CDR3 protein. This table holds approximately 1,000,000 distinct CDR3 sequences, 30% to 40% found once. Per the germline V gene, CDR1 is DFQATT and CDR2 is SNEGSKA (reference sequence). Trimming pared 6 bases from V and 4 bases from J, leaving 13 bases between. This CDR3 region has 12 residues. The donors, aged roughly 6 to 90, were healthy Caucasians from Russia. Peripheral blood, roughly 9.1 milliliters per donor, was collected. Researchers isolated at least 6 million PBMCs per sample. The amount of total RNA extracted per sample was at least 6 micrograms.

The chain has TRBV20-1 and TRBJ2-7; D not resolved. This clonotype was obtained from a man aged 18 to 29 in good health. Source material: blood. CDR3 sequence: CSALNGPYEQYF. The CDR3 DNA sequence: TGCAGTGCCTTAAACGGGCCTTACGAGCAGTACTTC.